The rows below give T cell receptor beta chains drawn from one sample of a study of T cells in Graves' hyperthyroidism and ophthalmopathy. TCRdb re-called the multiplex PCR reads through MiXCR, storing one row per CDR3 protein. There are 500,000 to 750,000 distinct CDR3 sequences in the sample; 40% to 55% occur only once, and more than 7.5% lies in the top ten. Sequencing input: peripheral blood or thyroid tissue (not recorded which). The receptors were sampled from a woman in her late teens or twenties with Graves' hyperthyroidism. The conserved cysteine and the conserved F or W are not part of the CDR3 here. Clone size is stated in some rows and not others, as once, few, many or a class when expanded.

abundance: -; j_gene: TRBJ1-1; v_gene: TRBV2; CDR3aa: ASRLLGNTEAF
abundance: -; j_gene: TRBJ1-2; v_gene: TRBV15; CDR3aa: ATSRDVGSYGYT
abundance: many; j_gene: TRBJ2-2; v_gene: TRBV9; CDR3aa: ASSVDPIQLAGGPGTGELF
abundance: many; j_gene: TRBJ1-5; v_gene: TRBV20-1; CDR3aa: SAPGGGNQPQH
abundance: many; j_gene: TRBJ1-2; v_gene: TRBV6-1; CDR3aa: ASSGGTVYGYT
abundance: few; j_gene: TRBJ1-2; v_gene: TRBV6-5; CDR3aa: ASRGTVYGYT
abundance: many; j_gene: TRBJ1-1; v_gene: TRBV6-6; CDR3aa: ASLHDPGTEAF
abundance: -; j_gene: TRBJ1-5; v_gene: TRBV7-2; CDR3aa: ASSLSGSSNQPQH
abundance: many; j_gene: TRBJ1-2; v_gene: TRBV7-3; CDR3aa: ASSLKRQGNGYT
abundance: -; j_gene: TRBJ2-5; v_gene: TRBV7-2; CDR3aa: ASSLYRGRNQPQY
abundance: many; j_gene: TRBJ2-7; v_gene: TRBV5-6; CDR3aa: ASSLLAGPLISSYEQY
abundance: -; j_gene: TRBJ2-2; v_gene: TRBV20-1; CDR3aa: SAKTSMGFGEQF
abundance: -; j_gene: TRBJ2-7; v_gene: TRBV11-1; CDR3aa: ASQTDRGAYEQY
abundance: few; j_gene: TRBJ2-1; v_gene: TRBV7-9; CDR3aa: ASSFAQPGEQF
abundance: -; j_gene: TRBJ2-5; v_gene: TRBV20-1; CDR3aa: SASGGPNQPQY
abundance: -; j_gene: TRBJ1-2; v_gene: TRBV7-9; CDR3aa: ASGDRGTNYGYT
abundance: many; j_gene: TRBJ1-1; v_gene: TRBV25-1; CDR3aa: ASSEGSREAF
abundance: many; j_gene: TRBJ2-7; v_gene: TRBV7-9; CDR3aa: ASSSGPTISYEQY
abundance: many; j_gene: TRBJ2-7; v_gene: TRBV7-8; CDR3aa: ASSQQRKNEQY
abundance: many; j_gene: TRBJ1-4; v_gene: TRBV5-1; CDR3aa: ASSLAQLNEKLF
abundance: -; j_gene: TRBJ1-1; v_gene: TRBV29-1; CDR3aa: SFTTGMNTEAF
abundance: -; j_gene: TRBJ2-3; v_gene: TRBV24-1; CDR3aa: ATSDVGHTSTDTQY
abundance: -; j_gene: TRBJ2-5; v_gene: TRBV7-6; CDR3aa: ASGLELAGPETQY
abundance: once; j_gene: TRBJ2-3; v_gene: TRBV5-1; CDR3aa: AGSLVRAQDTQY
abundance: -; j_gene: TRBJ2-5; v_gene: TRBV28; CDR3aa: ASVSGTPGLETQY
abundance: many; j_gene: TRBJ1-2; v_gene: TRBV7-9; CDR3aa: ASTPQGDYGYT
abundance: -; j_gene: TRBJ2-2; v_gene: TRBV19; CDR3aa: AWSLGELF
abundance: few; j_gene: TRBJ1-1; v_gene: TRBV28; CDR3aa: ASSPTRTANTEAF
abundance: -; j_gene: TRBJ2-5; v_gene: TRBV20-1; CDR3aa: SAPGGAETQY
abundance: -; j_gene: TRBJ2-7; v_gene: TRBV12-3/TRBV12-4; CDR3aa: ASSDGAPGTLSYEQY
abundance: -; j_gene: TRBJ1-3; v_gene: TRBV6-6; CDR3aa: ASSLGLAGNTIY
abundance: few; j_gene: -; v_gene: TRBV7-9; CDR3aa: ASSRWDSGHIQY
abundance: once; j_gene: TRBJ1-5; v_gene: TRBV24-1; CDR3aa: ATSDLHGGRWDGDLNQPQH
abundance: many; j_gene: TRBJ2-5; v_gene: TRBV20-1; CDR3aa: SARDSLAGGVETQY